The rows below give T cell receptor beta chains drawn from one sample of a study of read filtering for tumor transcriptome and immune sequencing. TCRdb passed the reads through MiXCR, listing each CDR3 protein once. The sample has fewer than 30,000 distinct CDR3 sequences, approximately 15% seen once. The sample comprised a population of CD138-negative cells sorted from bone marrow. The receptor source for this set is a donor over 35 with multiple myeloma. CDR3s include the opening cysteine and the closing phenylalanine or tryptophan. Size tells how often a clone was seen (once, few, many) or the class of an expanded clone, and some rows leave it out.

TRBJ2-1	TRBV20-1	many	CSAREGGGYNEQFF
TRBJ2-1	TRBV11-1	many	CASSRAGGGYNEQFF
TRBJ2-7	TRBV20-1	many	CSARGRTSDYEQYF
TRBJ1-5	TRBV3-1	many	CASSQDFGAGNQPQHF
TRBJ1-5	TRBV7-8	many	CATTTTGASNQPQHF
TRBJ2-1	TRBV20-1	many	CSARDPGTSGKYSEQFF
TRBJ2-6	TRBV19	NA	CASTVPGANVLTF
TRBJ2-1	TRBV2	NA	CASSGDSHINNEQFF
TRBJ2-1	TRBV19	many	CASSGTRYNEQFF
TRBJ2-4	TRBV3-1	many	CASSQEGADQYF
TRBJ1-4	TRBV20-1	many	CSAGGGDLEKLFF
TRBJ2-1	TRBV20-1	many	CSARGVSSPYNEQFF
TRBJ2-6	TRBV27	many	CASSSKIQGYYSGANVLTF
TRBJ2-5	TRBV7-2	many	CASSRDQQETQYF
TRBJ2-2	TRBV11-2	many	CASSLESGGNTGELFF
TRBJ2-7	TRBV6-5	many	CASSYGRGGSYEQYF
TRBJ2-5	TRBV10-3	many	CAISESRLAGGPGETQYF
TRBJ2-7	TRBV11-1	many	CASSLAIAGLHEQYF
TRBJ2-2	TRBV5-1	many	CASTQAGGPNTGELFF
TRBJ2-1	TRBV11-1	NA	CASSLSGVTAYNEQFF
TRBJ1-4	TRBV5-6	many	CASSSSGVEEKLFF
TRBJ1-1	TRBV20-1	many	CSAPGSQDTEAFF
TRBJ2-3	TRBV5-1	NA	CASSLEQGARTDTQYF
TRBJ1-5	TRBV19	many	CASRKGQGAFNQPQHF
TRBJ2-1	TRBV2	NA	CASSARTSPNKQFF
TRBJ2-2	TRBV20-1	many	CSAEGQGNTGELFF
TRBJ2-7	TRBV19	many	CASTGIENEQYF
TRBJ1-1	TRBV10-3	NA	CAVGMNTEAFF
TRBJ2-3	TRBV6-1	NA	CASRVSTDTQYF
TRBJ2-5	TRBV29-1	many	CSTSRGSETQYF
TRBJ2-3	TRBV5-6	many	CASSSTRTYTQYF
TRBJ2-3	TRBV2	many	CASSEGVDTQYF
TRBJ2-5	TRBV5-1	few	CASSMAPPGEGETQYF
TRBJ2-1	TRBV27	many	CASSYQEAHTAEQFF
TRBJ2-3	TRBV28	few	CAGSFGKRGGTDTQYF
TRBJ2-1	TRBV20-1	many	CSAREGGPGYNEQFF
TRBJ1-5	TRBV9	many	CASSVDGQGGQPQHF
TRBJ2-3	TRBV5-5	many	CASSRTGQDTDTQYF
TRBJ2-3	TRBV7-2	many	CASSLAGSAQGDTQYF
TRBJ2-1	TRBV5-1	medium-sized	CASSLGTSGRAVDEQFF